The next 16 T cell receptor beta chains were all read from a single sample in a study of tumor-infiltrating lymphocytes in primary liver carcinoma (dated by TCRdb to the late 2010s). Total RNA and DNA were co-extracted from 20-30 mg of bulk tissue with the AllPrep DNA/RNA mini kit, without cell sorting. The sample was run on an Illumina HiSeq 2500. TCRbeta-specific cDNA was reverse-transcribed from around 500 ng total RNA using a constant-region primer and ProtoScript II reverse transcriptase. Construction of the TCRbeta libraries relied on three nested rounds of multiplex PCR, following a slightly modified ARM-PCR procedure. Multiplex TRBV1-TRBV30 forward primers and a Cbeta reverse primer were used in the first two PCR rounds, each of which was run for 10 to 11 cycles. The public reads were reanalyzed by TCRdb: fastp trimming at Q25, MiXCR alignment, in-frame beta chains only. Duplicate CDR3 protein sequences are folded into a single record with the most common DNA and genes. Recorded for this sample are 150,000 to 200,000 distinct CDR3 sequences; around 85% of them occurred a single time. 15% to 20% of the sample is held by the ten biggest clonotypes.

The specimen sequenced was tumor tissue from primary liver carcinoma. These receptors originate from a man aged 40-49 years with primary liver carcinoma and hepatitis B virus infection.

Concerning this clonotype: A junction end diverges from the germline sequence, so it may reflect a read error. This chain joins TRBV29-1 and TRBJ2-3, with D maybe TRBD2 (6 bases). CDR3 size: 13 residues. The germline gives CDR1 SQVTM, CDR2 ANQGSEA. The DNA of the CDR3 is TGCAGCTTCCGGGTAACTAGCACAGGTACGCAATATTTT. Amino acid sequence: CSFRVTSTGTQYF.

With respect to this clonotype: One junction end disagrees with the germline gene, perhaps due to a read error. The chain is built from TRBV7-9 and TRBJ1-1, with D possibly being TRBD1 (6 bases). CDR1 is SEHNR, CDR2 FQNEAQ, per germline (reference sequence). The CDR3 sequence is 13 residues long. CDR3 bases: TGTGCAAGCAGCACAGGGTCTGAAACTGAAGCTTTCTTT. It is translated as CASSTGSETEAFF.

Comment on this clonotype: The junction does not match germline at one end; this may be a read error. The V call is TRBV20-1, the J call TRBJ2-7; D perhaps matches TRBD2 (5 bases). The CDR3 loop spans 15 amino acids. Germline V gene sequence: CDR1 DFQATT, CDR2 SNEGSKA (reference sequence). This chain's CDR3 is CSASVRGGISYEHYF. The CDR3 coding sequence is TGCAGTGCTAGTGTCCGGGGTGGGATTTCCTACGAGCACTACTTC.

CDR3 sequence: CGSSRRLQAANEQFF. The CDR3 DNA reads TGTGGGAGCAGTCGACGACTACAAGCGGCCAATGAGCAGTTCTTC. The J gene is TRBJ2-1, the V gene TRBV6-2 or TRBV6-3; D may be TRBD2 (5 bases). This CDR3 has 15 amino acids. Looked up from germline, CDR1 is MNHEY and CDR2 is SVGEGT.

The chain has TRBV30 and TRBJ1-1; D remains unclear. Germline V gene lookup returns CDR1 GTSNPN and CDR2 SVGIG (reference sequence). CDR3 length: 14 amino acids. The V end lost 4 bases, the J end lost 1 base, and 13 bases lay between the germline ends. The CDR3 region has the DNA TGTGCCTGGAATGTAGCCATCTCGAACACTGAAGCTTTCTTT. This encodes CAWNVAISNTEAFF.

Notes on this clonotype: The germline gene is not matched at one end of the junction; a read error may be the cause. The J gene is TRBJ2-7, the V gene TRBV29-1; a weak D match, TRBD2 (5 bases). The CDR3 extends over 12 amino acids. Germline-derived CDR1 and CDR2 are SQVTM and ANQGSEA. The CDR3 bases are TGCAGCGGGGGTCGGGGTAATCACGAGCAGTATTTC. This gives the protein CSGGRGNHEQYF.

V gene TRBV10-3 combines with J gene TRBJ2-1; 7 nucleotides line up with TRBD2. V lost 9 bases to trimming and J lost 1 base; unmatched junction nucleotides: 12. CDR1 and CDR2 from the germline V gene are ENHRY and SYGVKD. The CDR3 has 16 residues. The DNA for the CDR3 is TGTGCCATGACCCCGCGGGCTAGCGGATCCTACAATGAGCAGTTCTTC. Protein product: CAMTPRASGSYNEQFF.

The CDR3 is CSVEGNAQGSLLGQYF. CDR3 nucleotide sequence: TGCAGCGTTGAAGGAAATGCACAGGGCTCCCTCCTCGGGCAGTACTTC. The genes are TRBV29-1 and TRBJ2-7, with D possibly matching TRBD1 (6 bases). Germline CDR1 is SQVTM and CDR2 is ANQGSEA. V was clipped by 1 base and J by 9 bases, with 25 bases between them. CDR3 size: 16 residues.

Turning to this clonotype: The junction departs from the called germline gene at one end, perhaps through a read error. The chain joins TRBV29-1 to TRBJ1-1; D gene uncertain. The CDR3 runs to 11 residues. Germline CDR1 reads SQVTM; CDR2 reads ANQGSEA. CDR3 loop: CSVESKTDAFF. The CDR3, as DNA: TGCAGCGTTGAGTCGAAAACTGATGCTTTCTTT.

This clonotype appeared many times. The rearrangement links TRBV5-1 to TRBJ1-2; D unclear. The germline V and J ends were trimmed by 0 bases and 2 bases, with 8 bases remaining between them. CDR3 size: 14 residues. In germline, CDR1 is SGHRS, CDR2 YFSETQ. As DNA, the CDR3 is TGCGCCAGCAGCTTGGACAGTACGAACTATGGCTACACCTTC. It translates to CASSLDSTNYGYTF.

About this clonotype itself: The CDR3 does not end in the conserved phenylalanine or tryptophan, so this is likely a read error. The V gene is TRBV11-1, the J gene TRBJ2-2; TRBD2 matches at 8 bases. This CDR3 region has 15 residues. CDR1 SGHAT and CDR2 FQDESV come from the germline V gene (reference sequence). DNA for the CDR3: TGTGCCAGCAGCTTAAGCGGGAGTGAACCAGGGGAACTGTTTTTA. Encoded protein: CASSLSGSEPGELFL.

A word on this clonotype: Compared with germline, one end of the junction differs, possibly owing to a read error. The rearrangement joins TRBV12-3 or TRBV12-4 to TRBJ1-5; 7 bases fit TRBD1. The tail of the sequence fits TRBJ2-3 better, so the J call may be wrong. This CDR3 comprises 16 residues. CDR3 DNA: TGTGTCAGCAGTTTAGGGGGCCAGTATAGCAATCAGCCCCAGTATTTT. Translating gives CVSSLGGQYSNQPQYF.

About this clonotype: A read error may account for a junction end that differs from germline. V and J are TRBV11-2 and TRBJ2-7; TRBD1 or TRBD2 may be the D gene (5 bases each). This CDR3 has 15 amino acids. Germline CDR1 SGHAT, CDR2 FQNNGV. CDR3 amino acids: CASSLGLGRSYEEYF. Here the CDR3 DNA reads TGTGCCAGCAGCTTAGGACTGGGACGCTCCTACGAGGAGTACTTC.

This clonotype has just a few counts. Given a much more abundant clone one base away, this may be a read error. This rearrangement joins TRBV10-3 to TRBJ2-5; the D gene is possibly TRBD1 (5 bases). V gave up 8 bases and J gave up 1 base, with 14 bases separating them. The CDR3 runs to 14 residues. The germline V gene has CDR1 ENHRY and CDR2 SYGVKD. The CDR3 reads CAIGPTVPQETQYF. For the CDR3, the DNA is TGTGCCATCGGTCCGACAGTCCCCCAAGAGACCCAGTACTTC.

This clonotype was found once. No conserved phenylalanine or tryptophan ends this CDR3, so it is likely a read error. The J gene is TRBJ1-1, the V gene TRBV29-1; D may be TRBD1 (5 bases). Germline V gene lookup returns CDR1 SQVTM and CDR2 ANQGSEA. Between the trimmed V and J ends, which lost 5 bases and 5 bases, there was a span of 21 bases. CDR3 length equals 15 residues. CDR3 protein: CSVNEGWGMRTEAFL. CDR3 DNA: TGCAGCGTTAACGAGGGGTGGGGGATGAGGACTGAAGCTTTCCTT.

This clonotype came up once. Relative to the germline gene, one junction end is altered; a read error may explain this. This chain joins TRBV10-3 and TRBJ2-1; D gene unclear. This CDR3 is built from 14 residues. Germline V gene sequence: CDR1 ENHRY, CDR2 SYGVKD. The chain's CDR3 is CAVSESTRSHEQFF. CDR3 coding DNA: TGTGCCGTCAGTGAGTCTACCAGAAGTCATGAGCAGTTCTTC.